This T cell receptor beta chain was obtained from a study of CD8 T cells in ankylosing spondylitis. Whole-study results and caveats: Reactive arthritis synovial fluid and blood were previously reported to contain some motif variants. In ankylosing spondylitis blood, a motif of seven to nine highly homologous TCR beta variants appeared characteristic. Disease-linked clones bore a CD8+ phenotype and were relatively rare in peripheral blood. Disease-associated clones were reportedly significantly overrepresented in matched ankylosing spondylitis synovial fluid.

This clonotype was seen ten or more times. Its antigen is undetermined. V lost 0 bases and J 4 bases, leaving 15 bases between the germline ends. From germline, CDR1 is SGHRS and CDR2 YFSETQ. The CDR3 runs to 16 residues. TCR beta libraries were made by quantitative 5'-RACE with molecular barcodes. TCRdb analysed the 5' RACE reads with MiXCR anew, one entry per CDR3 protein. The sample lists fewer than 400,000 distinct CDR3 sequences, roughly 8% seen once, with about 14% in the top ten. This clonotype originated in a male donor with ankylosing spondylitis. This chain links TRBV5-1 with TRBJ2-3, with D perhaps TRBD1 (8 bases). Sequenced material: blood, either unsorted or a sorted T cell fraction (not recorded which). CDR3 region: CASSLDGTGGADTQYF. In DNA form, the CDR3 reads TGCGCCAGCAGCTTGGATGGTACAGGGGGGGCAGATACGCAGTATTTT.